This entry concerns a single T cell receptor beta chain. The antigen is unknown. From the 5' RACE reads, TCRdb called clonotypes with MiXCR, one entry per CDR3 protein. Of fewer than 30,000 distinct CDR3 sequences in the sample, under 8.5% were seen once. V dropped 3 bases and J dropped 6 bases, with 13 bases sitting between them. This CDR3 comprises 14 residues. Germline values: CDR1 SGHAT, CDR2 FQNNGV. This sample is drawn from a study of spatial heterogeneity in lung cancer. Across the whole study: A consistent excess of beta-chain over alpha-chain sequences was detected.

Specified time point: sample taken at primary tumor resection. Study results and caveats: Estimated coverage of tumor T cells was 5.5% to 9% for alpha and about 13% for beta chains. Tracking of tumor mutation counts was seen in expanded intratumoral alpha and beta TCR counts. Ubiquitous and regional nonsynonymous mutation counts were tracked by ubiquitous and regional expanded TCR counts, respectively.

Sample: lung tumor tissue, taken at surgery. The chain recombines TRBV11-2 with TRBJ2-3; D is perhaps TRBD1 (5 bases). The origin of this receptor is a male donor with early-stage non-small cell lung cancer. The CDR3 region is CASSFGAIEDTQYF. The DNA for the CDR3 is TGTGCCAGCAGCTTTGGGGCGATAGAGGATACGCAGTATTTT. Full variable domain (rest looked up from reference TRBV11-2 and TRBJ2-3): EAGVAQSPRYKIIEKRQSVAFWCNPISGHATLYWYQQILGQGPKLLIQFQNNGVVDDSQLPKDRFSAERLKGVDSTLKIQPAKLEDSAVYLCASSFGAIEDTQYFGPGTRLTVL.